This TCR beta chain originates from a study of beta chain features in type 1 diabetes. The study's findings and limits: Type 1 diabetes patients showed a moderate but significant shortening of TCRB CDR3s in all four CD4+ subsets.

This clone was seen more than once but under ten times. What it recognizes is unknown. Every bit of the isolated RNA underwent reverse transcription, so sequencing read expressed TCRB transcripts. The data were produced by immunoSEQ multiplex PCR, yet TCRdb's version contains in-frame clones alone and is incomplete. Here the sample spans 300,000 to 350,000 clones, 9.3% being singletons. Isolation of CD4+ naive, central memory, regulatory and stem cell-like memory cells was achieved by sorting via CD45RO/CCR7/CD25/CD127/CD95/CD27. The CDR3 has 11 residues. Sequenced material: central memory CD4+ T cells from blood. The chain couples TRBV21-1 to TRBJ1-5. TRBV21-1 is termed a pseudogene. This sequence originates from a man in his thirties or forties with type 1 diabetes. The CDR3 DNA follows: TGTGCCAGCAGCAATCCTCAGCCCCAGCATTTT. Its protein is CASSNPQPQHF.